Presented here are 16 T cell receptor beta chains from one specimen sequenced in a study of blood T cells in healthy people across ages. The authors ran a second PCR of roughly 6 to 11 cycles using a sample-barcoded 5' primer and a J-beta primer mix. Each CDR3 protein gets one entry after TCRdb re-called the 5' RACE reads with MiXCR. The table has about 290,000 distinct CDR3 sequences, 25% to 30% seen once. Sequenced input: blood. The receptors here all came from a woman in her 70s in good health.

This clonotype was recorded a few times. V is TRBV2 and J is TRBJ1-2; D is perhaps TRBD1 (6 bases). Germline V gene data show CDR1 as SNHLY and CDR2 as FYNNEI. CDR3 length: 13 amino acids. Trimming left V 6 bases short and J 7 bases short, with 15 bases between. The CDR3 spells CASSITGKLGYTF. In DNA, the CDR3 is TGTGCCAGCAGCATAACAGGGAAGCTTGGCTACACCTTC.

This rearrangement joins TRBV11-2 to TRBJ2-5, with 14 bases fitting TRBD2. V lost 5 bases and J lost 9; bases outside the gene matches: 2. The CDR3 is 13 amino acids. Germline CDR1 SGHAT, CDR2 FQNNGV. The CDR3 sequence is CASSTGLAGAQYF. CDR3 bases: TGTGCCAGCAGCACGGGACTAGCGGGAGCCCAGTACTTC.

The chain couples TRBV10-2 to TRBJ2-2; possible D gene TRBD1, 6 bases. Looked up from germline, CDR1 is WSHSY and CDR2 is SAAADI. Trimming took 2 bases from V and 3 from J, leaving 10 bases between them. The CDR3 length is 15 residues. CDR3 bases: TGCGCCAGCAGTGAGGGACAGTCTGACACCGGGGAGCTGTTTTTT. This codes for CASSEGQSDTGELFF.

There are a few counts of this clonotype. The V and J genes are TRBV10-3 and TRBJ2-5; perhaps TRBD1 as D (5 bases). The DNA end is a closer match to TRBJ2-7, so the J assignment may be wrong. CDR1 is ENHRY and CDR2 is SYGVKD in the germline V gene. There are 11 residues in the CDR3. This CDR3 is CAISEGAEQYF. CDR3 DNA sequence: TGTGCCATCAGTGAGGGGGCCGAGCAGTACTTC.

The chain recombines TRBV6-5 with TRBJ2-1, with D possibly TRBD2 on 5 matching bases. The CDR3 contains 17 residues. V gave up 2 bases and J gave up 4 bases, with 18 bases separating them. Germline assignment: CDR1 MNHEY and CDR2 SVGAGI. The CDR3 protein is CASSYPPPGNPYNEQFF. CDR3 in DNA: TGTGCCAGCAGTTACCCCCCCCCGGGAAACCCTTACAATGAGCAGTTCTTC.

The V gene is TRBV5-4, the J gene TRBJ1-2, with 8 bases fitting TRBD1. Looked up from germline, CDR1 is SGHNT and CDR2 is YYREEE (reference sequence). Trimming cost V 1 base and J 0 bases; bases outside gene matches: 5. The CDR3 length is 16 residues. The CDR3 sequence: CASSLPGQGSNYGYTF. Here the CDR3 DNA reads TGTGCCAGCAGCTTGCCAGGACAGGGATCTAACTATGGCTACACCTTC.

This clonotype was detected a few times. The chain employs TRBV20-1 and TRBJ2-7, with 8 bases aligning to TRBD2. The junction had 5 bases not matched to a gene; V was cut back by 1 base and J by 0 bases. This CDR3 is 15 amino acids long. CDR1 DFQATT and CDR2 SNEGSKA come from the germline V gene (reference sequence). CDR3: CSARGISGDSYEQYF. In nucleotides, the CDR3 is TGCAGTGCTAGAGGTATTAGCGGGGACTCCTACGAGCAGTACTTC.

This clonotype was picked up a small number of times. V is TRBV10-3 and J is TRBJ1-1; 7 nucleotides agree with TRBD1. The length of the CDR3 is 16 residues. The germline V gene encodes CDR1 ENHRY and CDR2 SYGVKD. With 5 bases clipped from V and 1 base from J, the junction kept 10 bases outside the gene matches. The CDR3 sequence is CAISRTDGTANTEAFF. The CDR3 DNA sequence: TGTGCCATCAGTCGGACAGATGGGACAGCGAACACTGAAGCTTTCTTT.

This chain connects TRBV15 to TRBJ1-5, with 7 bases aligning to TRBD1. The V gene end was trimmed by 5 bases and the J gene end by 6 bases; junction bases not matched to a gene: 7. CDR3 length: 14 amino acids. Germline CDR1 LNHNV, CDR2 YYDKDF (reference sequence). The CDR3 bases are TGTGCCACCAGCTGGAGCAGGGGGACTCAGCCCCAGCATTTT. Residues: CATSWSRGTQPQHF.

The V gene is TRBV29-1, the J gene TRBJ2-7; 8 bases line up with TRBD1. The length of the CDR3 is 13 residues. V trimming: 4 bases; J trimming: 4 bases; junction bases outside the gene matches: 6. Germline CDR1 reads SQVTM; CDR2 reads ANQGSEA. This CDR3 reads CSVAQGAGYEQYF. The CDR3, as DNA: TGCAGCGTTGCTCAGGGGGCGGGATACGAGCAGTACTTC.

Only a few counts were recorded for this clonotype. The V gene is TRBV20-1, the J gene TRBJ2-2; D may be TRBD1 (6 bases). The germline V and J ends were trimmed by 5 bases and 1 base, with 11 bases remaining between them. The CDR3 is made up of 14 amino acids. The germline V gene has CDR1 DFQATT and CDR2 SNEGSKA (reference sequence). The CDR3 spells CSAPRQENTGELFF. The CDR3 nucleotides read TGCAGTGCTCCGCGACAGGAGAACACCGGGGAGCTGTTTTTT.

This clonotype has a handful of counts. V usage is TRBV4-1 and J usage is TRBJ1-4; D possibly corresponds to TRBD1 (5 bases). Trimming took 1 base from V and 0 from J, leaving 15 bases between them. Germline-derived CDR1 and CDR2 are MGHRA and YSYEKL. The CDR3 totals 18 residues. The CDR3 loop is CASSQGPPRGATNEKLFF. The DNA of the CDR3 is TGCGCCAGCAGCCAAGGTCCGCCTAGGGGAGCAACTAATGAAAAACTGTTTTTT.

The chain couples TRBV5-1 to TRBJ2-1; a weak D match, TRBD1 (5 bases). The CDR3 consists of 16 residues. Trimming took 0 bases from V and 5 from J, leaving 15 bases between them. Germline V gene data show CDR1 as SGHRS and CDR2 as YFSETQ. CDR3 protein: CASSLVTGLGNNEQFF. The CDR3 DNA follows: TGCGCCAGCAGCTTGGTCACAGGATTGGGTAACAATGAGCAGTTCTTC.

A few counts support this clonotype. The V and J genes are TRBV12-3 or TRBV12-4 and TRBJ2-5; D gene uncertain. The J call may be mistaken, given a closer DNA end match to TRBJ2-1. The CDR3 covers 13 residues. CDR3 region: CASSSLQYNEQFF. In DNA, the CDR3 is TGTGCCAGCAGTTCCCTCCAATACAATGAGCAGTTCTTC.

The V gene is TRBV29-1, the J gene TRBJ2-7, with TRBD2 matching 7 bases. CDR3 length: 16 amino acids. Germline CDR1 is SQVTM and CDR2 is ANQGSEA. V lost 2 bases and J lost 3; bases outside the gene matches: 13. In nucleotides, the CDR3 is TGCAGCGTTGAAACTGAACTGGCGGGAGTGGGCTACGAGCAGTACTTC. This codes for CSVETELAGVGYEQYF.

The chain carries TRBV20-1 and TRBJ2-5; 8 positions match TRBD1. The assigned J gene may be wrong: the sequence end matches TRBJ2-7 better. CDR3 length: 14 residues. Germline V CDR1 and CDR2: DFQATT, SNEGSKA (reference sequence). Here the CDR3 DNA reads TGCAGTGTTTCTGGTGGGACAGGAGGCCGCGAGCAGTACTTC. Translated, it gives CSVSGGTGGREQYF.